A selection of T cell receptor beta chains follows, all from one sample in a study of cytomegalovirus exposure and HLA in healthy donors. The repertoire was sequenced with immunoSEQ multiplex PCR; TCRdb's copy has only in-frame clones and lacks some. Of about 140,000 clones detected, roughly 68% appear once; the ten largest clones hold around 9.3%. Sequences were obtained from PBMCs. Source of these receptors: a man in his thirties or forties in good health and CMV-seropositive. Both conserved end residues are part of each CDR3. A D gene is named only where the DNA matches it firmly. Clone size is stated in some rows and not others, as once, few, many or a class when expanded.

V: TRBV10-1; D: TRBD2; J: TRBJ2-7; size: -; CDR3: CASSAGLAQAYEQYF; DNA: TGCGCCAGCAGCGCGGGACTAGCGCAGGCCTACGAGCAGTACTTC
V: TRBV18; D: -; J: TRBJ2-2; size: -; CDR3: CASLEQNTGELFF; DNA: TGTGCCAGCCTGGAGCAGAACACCGGGGAGCTGTTTTTT
V: TRBV4-1; D: TRBD1; J: TRBJ2-7; size: -; CDR3: CASSQTIPNRGSYEQYF; DNA: TGCGCCAGCAGCCAAACCATCCCCAACAGGGGCTCCTACGAGCAGTACTTC
V: TRBV6-1; D: TRBD1; J: TRBJ2-7; size: -; CDR3: CASSETGTGRVEQYF; DNA: TGTGCCAGCAGTGAAACCGGGACAGGCCGCGTCGAGCAGTACTTC
V: TRBV6-5; D: -; J: TRBJ2-7; size: -; CDR3: CASTSGGEQYF; DNA: TGTGCCAGCACCTCTGGGGGGGAGCAGTACTTC
V: TRBV9; D: TRBD1; J: TRBJ2-3; size: -; CDR3: CASSVGVGTGVSDTQYF; DNA: TGTGCCAGCAGCGTAGGGGTTGGGACAGGGGTTTCAGATACGCAGTATTTT
V: TRBV7-2; D: -; J: TRBJ2-7; size: -; CDR3: CAGSPSGDREQYF; DNA: TGTGCCGGATCGCCTTCAGGGGACCGGGAGCAGTACTTC
V: TRBV9; D: -; J: TRBJ1-5; size: -; CDR3: CASSVFSGQPQHF; DNA: TGTGCCAGCAGCGTATTCAGCGGTCAGCCCCAGCATTTT
V: TRBV5-4; D: -; J: TRBJ2-7; size: once; CDR3: CASSLEALGARYEQYF; DNA: TGTGCCAGCAGCTTGGAGGCATTAGGGGCTCGCTACGAGCAGTACTTC
V: TRBV7-8; D: -; J: TRBJ2-2; size: -; CDR3: CASSLDQTGELFF; DNA: TGTGCCAGCAGCTTAGACCAGACCGGGGAGCTGTTTTTT
V: TRBV11-2; D: -; J: TRBJ1-3; size: -; CDR3: CASSLFTGMFKENTIYF; DNA: TGTGCCAGCAGCTTATTTACAGGGATGTTTAAGGAAAACACCATATATTTT
V: TRBV19; D: -; J: TRBJ2-3; size: -; CDR3: CASSILASDTQYF; DNA: TGTGCCAGTAGTATACTAGCGTCAGATACGCAGTATTTT
V: TRBV6-5; D: -; J: TRBJ1-5; size: once; CDR3: CASSTTDNQPQHF; DNA: TGTGCCAGCAGTACGACAGACAATCAGCCCCAGCATTTT
V: TRBV5-1; D: TRBD1; J: TRBJ1-1; size: -; CDR3: CASSLAQTGVGEAFF; DNA: TGCGCCAGCAGCTTGGCCCAGACAGGGGTAGGTGAAGCTTTCTTT
V: TRBV9; D: TRBD2; J: TRBJ2-7; size: -; CDR3: CASSGTSGSYEQYF; DNA: TGTGCCAGCAGCGGGACTAGCGGGAGCTACGAGCAGTACTTC
V: TRBV25-1; D: TRBD2; J: TRBJ2-1; size: -; CDR3: CASLATSGRDYNEQFF; DNA: TGTGCCAGCTTAGCGACTAGCGGGAGGGATTACAATGAGCAGTTCTTC
V: TRBV15; D: TRBD1; J: TRBJ2-7; size: -; CDR3: CATSRGTGQGISYEQYF; DNA: TGTGCCACCAGCAGAGGGACTGGACAGGGCATCTCCTACGAGCAGTACTTC
V: TRBV10-3; D: -; J: TRBJ2-1; size: -; CDR3: CAISGYWRGSSYNEQFF; DNA: TGTGCCATCAGTGGTTATTGGCGGGGCAGCTCCTACAATGAGCAGTTCTTC
V: TRBV10-3; D: TRBD1; J: TRBJ1-2; size: -; CDR3: CAISESGQGAGGYTF; DNA: TGTGCCATCAGTGAGTCGGGACAGGGGGCTGGTGGCTACACCTTC
V: TRBV10-3; D: TRBD2; J: TRBJ2-5; size: -; CDR3: CAISGETSGKGNDF; DNA: TGTGCCATCAGTGGGGAGACTAGCGGGAAAGGGAATGACTTC
V: TRBV5-4; D: TRBD1; J: TRBJ2-1; size: few; CDR3: CASSLGGQEQFF; DNA: TGTGCCAGCAGCTTGGGGGGACAGGAGCAGTTCTTC
V: TRBV5-1; D: -; J: TRBJ2-7; size: -; CDR3: CASSPYGRSYEQYF; DNA: TGCGCCAGCAGCCCGTACGGGAGATCCTACGAGCAGTACTTC
V: TRBV6-1; D: -; J: TRBJ2-7; size: once; CDR3: CASSDAGDTGFHEQYF; DNA: TGTGCCAGCAGTGACGCTGGTGATACAGGGTTCCACGAGCAGTACTTC
V: TRBV5-1; D: -; J: TRBJ2-1; size: -; CDR3: CASSTGLVYNEQFF; DNA: TGCGCCAGCAGCACGGGACTTGTCTACAATGAGCAGTTCTTC
V: TRBV7-8; D: -; J: TRBJ2-5; size: few; CDR3: CASSLFGEQYF; DNA: TGTGCCAGCAGCTTATTTGGTGAGCAGTACTTC
V: TRBV10-3; D: -; J: TRBJ2-7; size: -; CDR3: CAISDLLARSSTTSYEQYF; DNA: TGTGCCATCAGTGATTTGTTAGCCCGAAGCTCTACGACCTCCTACGAGCAGTACTTC
V: TRBV29-1; D: -; J: TRBJ2-1; size: -; CDR3: CSVEKTEKAWNEQFF; DNA: TGCAGCGTTGAAAAGACAGAAAAGGCGTGGAATGAGCAGTTCTTC
V: TRBV5-4; D: TRBD1; J: TRBJ2-7; size: -; CDR3: CASSLAGTVYEQYF; DNA: TGTGCCAGCAGCTTGGCCGGGACAGTCTACGAGCAGTACTTC